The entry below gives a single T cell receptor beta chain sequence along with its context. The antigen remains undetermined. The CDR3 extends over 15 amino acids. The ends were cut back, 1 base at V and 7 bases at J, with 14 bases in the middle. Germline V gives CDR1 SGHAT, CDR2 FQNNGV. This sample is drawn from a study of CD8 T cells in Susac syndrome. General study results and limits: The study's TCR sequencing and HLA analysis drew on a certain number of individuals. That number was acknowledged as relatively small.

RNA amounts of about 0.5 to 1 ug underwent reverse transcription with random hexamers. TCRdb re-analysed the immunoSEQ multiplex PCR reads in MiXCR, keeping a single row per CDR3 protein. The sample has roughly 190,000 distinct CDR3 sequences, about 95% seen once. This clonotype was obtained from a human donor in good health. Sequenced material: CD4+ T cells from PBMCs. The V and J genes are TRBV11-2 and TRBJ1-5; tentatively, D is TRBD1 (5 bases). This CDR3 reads CASSLGGDPDQPQHF. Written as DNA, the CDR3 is TGTGCCAGCAGCTTAGGGGGGGACCCGGACCAGCCCCAGCATTTT.